Shown below are 23 T cell receptor beta chains from a single sample sequenced in a study of T cell repertoires in cytomegalovirus infection. TCRdb used MiXCR to reprocess the reads, holding one entry per CDR3 protein. The table has 150,000 to 200,000 distinct CDR3 sequences, 28% seen once. Sequenced input: PBMCs. The receptors originated from a human donor in good health (CMV status not recorded). Some clones in this sample may be carry-over from other donors' samples.

The rearrangement joins TRBV7-2 to TRBJ1-1; 7 nucleotides match TRBD1. The CDR3 sequence is 14 residues long. The junction had 5 bases not matched to a gene; V was cut back by 3 bases and J by 4 bases. Germline V lookup: CDR1 SGHTA, CDR2 FQGNSA. The CDR3 DNA follows: TGTGCCAGCAGCTTGACAGGGACCTTCACTGAAGCTTTCTTT. This encodes CASSLTGTFTEAFF.

The rearrangement joins TRBV6-2 or TRBV6-3 to TRBJ2-7, with D unclear. Germline V gives CDR1 MNHEY, CDR2 SVGEGT. Trimming took off 10 bases at V and 2 bases at J, with 9 bases between the two ends. The CDR3 is 11 amino acids. This CDR3 is CATAEAYEQYF. The CDR3 DNA sequence: TGTGCCACGGCAGAAGCCTACGAGCAGTACTTC.

The chain couples TRBV6-1 to TRBJ1-6; tentative D call: TRBD1 (6 bases). The length of the CDR3 is 16 residues. V lost 7 bases, J lost 3 bases, and 16 bases lay in between. Germline V lookup: CDR1 MNHNS, CDR2 SASEGT. The CDR3: CASKKQGSLYNSPLHF. In nucleotides, the CDR3 is TGTGCCAGCAAAAAGCAGGGGTCCCTCTATAATTCACCCCTCCACTTT.

This clonotype came up a few times. This chain links TRBV11-2 with TRBJ1-3; D unresolved. The CDR3 consists of 13 residues. Germline V gene sequence: CDR1 SGHAT, CDR2 FQNNGV. Trimming shortened V by 4 bases and J by 5 bases, and 9 bases separated the two germline ends. CDR3 sequence: CASSSLVRNTIYF. CDR3 coding DNA: TGTGCCAGCAGCTCATTGGTCCGAAACACCATATATTTT. Looking up the rest from reference TRBV11-2 and TRBJ1-3 gives the full variable domain: EAGVAQSPRYKIIEKRQSVAFWCNPISGHATLYWYQQILGQGPKLLIQFQNNGVVDDSQLPKDRFSAERLKGVDSTLKIQPAKLEDSAVYLCASSSLVRNTIYFGEGSWLTVV.

This clonotype has ten or more counts. The chain carries TRBV7-2 and TRBJ1-5, with a weak D call TRBD1 (5 bases). With 2 bases removed from V and 1 base from J, the gap between germline ends came to 9 bases. Germline CDR1 reads SGHTA; CDR2 reads FQGNSA. The CDR3 is 15 residues long. CDR3 residues: CASSLKGASNQPQHF. Here the CDR3 DNA reads TGTGCCAGCAGCTTAAAAGGGGCGAGCAATCAGCCCCAGCATTTT.

This chain links TRBV7-6 with TRBJ2-3; D unclear. The CDR3 is 13 amino acids. The V and J ends lost 0 bases and 5 bases respectively, with 6 bases between them. CDR1 is SGHVS, CDR2 FNYEAQ, per germline. In DNA form, the CDR3 reads TGTGCCAGCAGCTTAGCGGGCAGAGATACGCAGTATTTT. This gives the protein CASSLAGRDTQYF.

This clonotype came up a few times. The chain employs TRBV7-2 and TRBJ2-1; 11 bases map to TRBD2. Germline trimming cut 3 bases from V and 6 bases from J; bases unmatched to any gene: 10. The CDR3 length is 17 residues. The germline gives CDR1 SGHTA, CDR2 FQGNSA. This chain's CDR3 is CASSLEPLAGGFNEQFF. DNA for the CDR3: TGTGCCAGCAGCTTGGAGCCCCTAGCGGGGGGATTCAATGAGCAGTTCTTC.

This clonotype showed up many times. CDR3 sequence: CASSLTCYLGSGNTIYF. The CDR3, as DNA: TGTGCCAGCAGTCTGACGTGCTACTTGGGCTCTGGAAACACCATATATTTT. The chain joins TRBV11-3 to TRBJ1-3; D remains ambiguous. V dropped 6 bases and J dropped 0 bases, with 18 bases sitting between them. The CDR3 covers 17 residues. Germline-derived CDR1 and CDR2 are SGHNT and YENEEA. Variable domain in full (rest from reference TRBV11-3 and TRBJ1-3): EAGVVQSPRYKIIEKKQPVAFWCNPISGHNTLYWYLQNLGQGPELLIRYENEEAVDDSQLPKDRFSAERLKGVDSTLKIQPAELGDSAVYLCASSLTCYLGSGNTIYFGEGSWLTVV.

This clonotype has more than one count but fewer than ten. The V call is TRBV6-5, the J call TRBJ1-1; tentative D call: TRBD1 (5 bases). V lost 2 bases and J lost 5, with 15 bases in between. The germline CDR1 and CDR2 sequences are MNHEY and SVGAGI. The CDR3 consists of 15 residues. CDR3 loop: CASSYLGSRETEAFF. CDR3 sequence (DNA): TGTGCCAGCAGTTACCTTGGGTCCAGGGAGACTGAAGCTTTCTTT.

The CDR3, as DNA: TGTGCCAGCAGCGTAAGTGCCCGGGGACGCGGCTACACCTTC. This codes for CASSVSARGRGYTF. The V call is TRBV9, the J call TRBJ1-2; a possible D gene is TRBD1 (5 bases). The length of the CDR3 is 14 residues. V gave up 1 base and J gave up 8 bases, with 15 bases separating them. Germline V lookup: CDR1 SGDLS, CDR2 YYNGEE.

The rearrangement links TRBV7-6 to TRBJ2-7; weak D call: TRBD1 (5 bases). The CDR3 loop spans 15 amino acids. Trimming left V 3 bases short and J 2 bases short, with 14 bases between. Germline CDR1 is SGHVS and CDR2 is FNYEAQ. The CDR3 spells CASSLASDNPYEQYF. The CDR3 DNA reads TGTGCCAGCAGCTTGGCGTCGGACAATCCCTACGAGCAGTACTTC.

The gene calls are TRBV10-3 and TRBJ1-1; D remains ambiguous. The CDR3 runs to 14 residues. V gave up 3 bases and J gave up 1 base, with 9 bases separating them. Looked up from germline, CDR1 is ENHRY and CDR2 is SYGVKD. In DNA form, the CDR3 reads TGTGCCATCAGTGAAGGACCGCCGAACACTGAAGCTTTCTTT. This sequence encodes CAISEGPPNTEAFF.

This clonotype occurred a few times. This chain uses TRBV7-3 with TRBJ2-3, with TRBD2 matching over 7 bases. The CDR3 extends over 12 amino acids. V was pared by 5 bases and J by 11 bases, with 7 bases of the junction left unmatched. The germline CDR1 and CDR2 sequences are SGHTA and FQGTGA. CDR3 protein: CASSLYGGVQYF. CDR3 nucleotides: TGTGCCAGCAGCCTTTATGGGGGGGTGCAGTATTTT.

This chain joins TRBV7-6 and TRBJ1-2; TRBD1 agrees at 8 bases. CDR1 is SGHVS and CDR2 is FNYEAQ in the germline V gene. The CDR3 has 14 amino acids. The V and J ends lost 2 bases and 4 bases, in that order; junction bases with no gene match: 3. The CDR3 bases are TGTGCCAGCAGCTTACCTGGACAGGGCTATGGCTACACCTTC. Translated, it gives CASSLPGQGYGYTF.

V gene TRBV12-3 or TRBV12-4 combines with J gene TRBJ1-5, with unresolved D. V was shortened by 3 bases and J by 0 bases, with 9 bases between the two germline ends. The CDR3 is made up of 15 amino acids. The CDR3 DNA reads TGTGCCAGCAGTTTGTCCCGCTATAGCAATCAGCCCCAGCATTTT. As protein: CASSLSRYSNQPQHF.

A few counts support this clonotype. The chain is built from TRBV6-5 and TRBJ2-7, with 8 bases identical to TRBD1. Germline V lookup: CDR1 MNHEY, CDR2 SVGAGI. V lost 5 bases and J lost 0; bases outside the gene matches: 3. The CDR3 is made up of 14 amino acids. The CDR3 loop is CASSHRGSSYEQYF. CDR3 in DNA: TGTGCCAGCAGTCACAGGGGGTCCTCCTACGAGCAGTACTTC.

The gene calls are TRBV5-1 and TRBJ2-5, with D unclear. There are 15 residues in the CDR3. V lost 4 bases, J lost 3 bases, and 16 bases lay in between. CDR1 is SGHRS, CDR2 YFSETQ, per germline. The CDR3 sequence is CASSPEAGNKETQYF. The CDR3 nucleotides read TGCGCCAGCAGCCCCGAAGCAGGCAACAAAGAGACCCAGTACTTC.

This clonotype has only a few counts. The V call is TRBV29-1, the J call TRBJ1-1, with D hard to call. This CDR3 spans 13 amino acids. Germline V CDR1 and CDR2: SQVTM, ANQGSEA. Deletions cut 3 bases from V and 4 bases from J, with 12 bases between. CDR3 sequence reads: CSVERPLSTEAFF. The DNA for the CDR3 is TGCAGCGTTGAGAGGCCCCTGAGCACTGAAGCTTTCTTT. The full variable domain, with the rest looked up from reference TRBV29-1 and TRBJ1-1, is SAVISQKPSRDICQRGTSLTIQCQVDSQVTMMFWYRQQPGQSLTLIATANQGSEATYESGFVIDKFPISRPNLTFSTLTVSNMSPEDSSIYLCSVERPLSTEAFFGQGTRLTVV.

This sequence joins TRBV12-3 or TRBV12-4 and TRBJ2-1; 8 nucleotides agree with TRBD2. The CDR3 consists of 15 residues. J lost 2 bases, V lost 7 bases, and 7 bases had no gene match. CDR3 in DNA: TGTGCCAGCACTGTAGCGGGGATACCCTACAATGAGCAGTTCTTC. Encoded protein: CASTVAGIPYNEQFF.

This clonotype was seen only a few times. The chain is built from TRBV6-1 and TRBJ1-5; D not resolved. The CDR3 runs to 13 residues. Trimming shortened V by 2 bases and J by 4 bases, and 6 bases separated the two germline ends. The germline gives CDR1 MNHNS, CDR2 SASEGT. The CDR3 spells CASSEWVNQPQHF. The CDR3 nucleotides are TGTGCCAGCAGTGAATGGGTGAATCAGCCCCAGCATTTT.

V gene TRBV7-3 combines with J gene TRBJ2-7; 8 bases map to TRBD1. CDR3 length: 15 residues. Germline-derived CDR1 and CDR2 are SGHTA and FQGTGA. The V gene end was trimmed by 5 bases and the J gene end by 5 bases; junction bases not matched to a gene: 11. The CDR3 region is CASSPQNGQGHEQYF. As DNA, the CDR3 is TGTGCCAGCAGCCCCCAAAATGGACAGGGCCACGAGCAGTACTTC.

The J gene is TRBJ1-2, the V gene TRBV28; 7 bases match TRBD1. CDR3 length: 14 amino acids. V shed 6 bases, J shed 3 bases, and the junction held 7 bases outside the gene matches. Per the germline V gene, CDR1 is MDHEN and CDR2 is SYDVKM. The CDR3 region is CASSLGQSHYGYTF. CDR3 DNA: TGTGCCAGCAGCTTGGGACAGTCTCACTATGGCTACACCTTC.

The genes are TRBV7-8 and TRBJ1-4; no firm D call. Germline V gene data show CDR1 as SGHVS and CDR2 as FQNEAQ. V was trimmed by 5 bases and J by 8 bases, leaving 9 bases between them. This CDR3 region has 12 residues. The CDR3 bases are TGTGCCAGCAGCGGGAATGGGGAAAAACTGTTTTTT. Amino acids: CASSGNGEKLFF.